These 17 T cell receptor beta chains came from one sample sequenced in a study of shared clonotypes between healthy human individuals. Some clones are missing from TCRdb's copy, which holds only in-frame ones; the method was immunoSEQ multiplex PCR. The sample has roughly 2.5 million clones, approximately 92% seen once. The specimen sequenced was naive CD4+ T cells sorted from blood. The subset here: CD45RA+ positively selected. The receptor set was obtained from a man between 18 and 35 years old in good health.

The rearrangement uses TRBV28 and TRBJ1-4; D might be TRBD1 (6 bases). Per germline, CDR1 MDHEN and CDR2 SYDVKM. The CDR3 covers 13 residues. The V end was cut by 5 bases, the J end by 4 bases, with 8 bases between. CDR3 nucleotide sequence: TGTGCCAGCAGTCGGACAGTTAATGAAAAACTGTTTTTT. Amino acids: CASSRTVNEKLFF.

V is TRBV6-1 and J is TRBJ2-3; 9 nucleotides agree with TRBD1. The germline V gene encodes CDR1 MNHNS and CDR2 SASEGT. The CDR3 is made up of 15 amino acids. V gave up 6 bases and J gave up 0 bases; unmatched junction bases: 4. The CDR3 DNA sequence: TGTGCCAGCAGGAGGACAGGGGTTAGCACAGATACGCAGTATTTT. Encoded protein: CASRRTGVSTDTQYF.

The chain joins TRBV10-1 to TRBJ2-2, with a possible D match to TRBD1 (6 bases). Trimming left V 6 bases short and J 4 bases short, with 15 bases between. CDR3 size: 15 residues. The germline V gene encodes CDR1 WNHNN and CDR2 SYGVQD (reference sequence). The CDR3 DNA follows: TGCGCCAGCAGCAGACAGGTTGCGACCACCGGGGAGCTGTTTTTT. It is translated as CASSRQVATTGELFF.

This clone was detected a few times. The chain couples TRBV10-1 to TRBJ2-1, with 12 bases fitting TRBD2. CDR3 length: 16 amino acids. Germline CDR1 reads WNHNN; CDR2 reads SYGVQD (reference sequence). V shed 4 bases and J 8 bases; nucleotides not matched to a gene: 9. Here the CDR3 DNA reads TGCGCCAGCAGTGTTGTAGGACTAGCGGGGCTCGATGAGCAGTTCTTC. Its protein product is CASSVVGLAGLDEQFF.

The CDR3 DNA follows: TGCAGCGTTCCTAAGGGCGATAGGTGGTATTTT. Translating gives CSVPKGDRWYF. The rearrangement joins TRBV29-1 to TRBJ2-3; D call uncertain. This CDR3 is 11 amino acids long. The germline V gene encodes CDR1 SQVTM and CDR2 ANQGSEA. Trimming left V 5 bases short and J 14 bases short, with 17 bases between.

This chain uses TRBV5-1 with TRBJ2-2, with a tentative D call TRBD2 (6 bases). Trimming removed 1 base from V and 4 bases from J, with 11 bases in between. CDR1 and CDR2 (germline): SGHRS, YFSETQ. The CDR3 length is 15 residues. In DNA form, the CDR3 reads TGCGCCAGCAGCTTGCCGGGGGTGCGCACCGGGGAGCTGTTTTTT. Amino acid sequence: CASSLPGVRTGELFF.

This chain joins TRBV28 and TRBJ2-1, with 10 nucleotides matching TRBD2. The CDR3 is 16 amino acids. V shed 5 bases and J 5 bases; nucleotides not matched to a gene: 9. Per the germline V gene, CDR1 is MDHEN and CDR2 is SYDVKM. CDR3 nucleotide sequence: TGTGCCAGCAGTACCAGGAGGACTAGCGGCAACAATGAGCAGTTCTTC. Translated, it gives CASSTRRTSGNNEQFF.

This chain uses TRBV18 with TRBJ2-2; 8 nucleotides match TRBD1. The length of the CDR3 is 19 residues. Trimming cost V 4 bases and J 2 bases; bases outside gene matches: 15. Germline CDR1 reads KGHSH; CDR2 reads LQKENI. CDR3 in amino acids: CASSRTRPGGSLNTGELFF. The CDR3 bases are TGTGCCAGCTCACGAACACGCCCAGGGGGCTCCCTAAACACCGGGGAGCTGTTTTTT.

The V and J genes are TRBV9 and TRBJ2-6, with a possible D match to TRBD1 (5 bases). The CDR3 loop spans 17 amino acids. V was pared by 0 bases and J by 0 bases, with 10 bases between. CDR1 is SGDLS and CDR2 is YYNGEE in the germline V gene. CDR3 amino acids: CASSVDPGFSGANVLTF. The CDR3 region has the DNA TGTGCCAGCAGCGTAGATCCAGGGTTCTCTGGGGCCAACGTCCTGACTTTC. The variable domain in full, completed from reference TRBV9 and TRBJ2-6, reads DSGVTQTPKHLITATGQRVTLRCSPRSGDLSVYWYQQSLDQGLQFLIQYYNGEERAKGNILERFSAQQFPDLHSELNLSSLELGDSALYFCASSVDPGFSGANVLTFGAGSRLTVL.

The chain employs TRBV10-1 and TRBJ2-3; tentative D call: TRBD2 (5 bases). Germline V gene sequence: CDR1 WNHNN, CDR2 SYGVQD (reference sequence). V lost 2 bases and J 4 bases, leaving 7 bases between the germline ends. The length of the CDR3 is 13 residues. The CDR3 loop reads CASSEPSSDTQYF. The CDR3 nucleotides are TGCGCCAGCAGTGAGCCTAGCTCAGATACGCAGTATTTT.

This clone was recorded only once. J is TRBJ1-2 and V is TRBV18; tentatively, D is TRBD1 (5 bases). Germline-derived CDR1 and CDR2 are KGHSH and LQKENI. Between the trimmed V and J ends, which lost 0 bases and 8 bases, there was a span of 13 bases. The CDR3 length is 14 residues. The DNA of the CDR3 is TGTGCCAGCTCACCACCGGCAGGGCCCGGGGGCTACACCTTC. Translation: CASSPPAGPGGYTF.

This chain connects TRBV9 to TRBJ2-1, with 7 nucleotides matching TRBD2. The CDR3 spans 17 residues. V shed 0 bases, J shed 9 bases, and the junction held 15 bases outside the gene matches. Germline lookup yields CDR1 SGDLS and CDR2 YYNGEE. The CDR3 loop reads CASSVESLAGWGGEQFF. CDR3 DNA sequence: TGTGCCAGCAGCGTAGAGAGTTTAGCGGGTTGGGGCGGTGAGCAGTTCTTC.

The chain combines TRBV19 with TRBJ1-3; weak D call: TRBD1 (5 bases). The length of the CDR3 is 17 residues. Per the germline V gene, CDR1 is LNHDA and CDR2 is SQIVND (reference sequence). Trimming removed 6 bases from V and 0 bases from J, with 18 bases in between. The CDR3 protein is CASRAVTGLGSGNTIYF. The CDR3 region has the DNA TGTGCCAGTAGGGCCGTTACGGGACTCGGCTCTGGAAACACCATATATTTT.

V and J are TRBV25-1 and TRBJ1-5; D gene ambiguous. V lost 2 bases and J lost 0, with 5 bases in between. The CDR3 contains 14 residues. Germline V gene lookup returns CDR1 MGHDK and CDR2 SYGVNS. CDR3 in amino acids: CASSEPSSNQPQHF. CDR3 DNA: TGTGCCAGCAGTGAACCAAGTAGCAATCAGCCCCAGCATTTT.

The chain combines TRBV7-9 with TRBJ1-1; unclear D gene. Trimming cost V 3 bases and J 2 bases, with 7 bases left between them. Germline assignment: CDR1 SEHNR and CDR2 FQNEAQ (reference sequence). This CDR3 spans 13 amino acids. This chain's CDR3 is CASSFKGNTEAFF. The CDR3 DNA reads as TGTGCCAGCAGCTTTAAGGGTAACACTGAAGCTTTCTTT. The full variable domain, rest sourced from reference TRBV7-9 and TRBJ1-1, is DTGVSQNPRHKITKRGQNVTFRCDPISEHNRLYWYRQTLGQGPEFLTYFQNEAQLEKSRLLSDRFSAERPKGSFSTLEIQRTEQGDSAMYLCASSFKGNTEAFFGQGTRLTVV.

This clone was detected only a few times. The CDR3 coding sequence is TGTGCCAGCAGCGCGAATGGTCCGTCAGCTTTCTTT. Its translation: CASSANGPSAFF. The chain couples TRBV6-1 to TRBJ1-1; D remains ambiguous. The CDR3 loop spans 12 amino acids. Trimming took off 6 bases at V and 10 bases at J, with 15 bases between the two ends. Germline CDR1 is MNHNS and CDR2 is SASEGT.

The J gene is TRBJ2-7, the V gene TRBV7-9; D is ambiguous. CDR1 is SEHNR and CDR2 is FQNEAQ in the germline V gene (reference sequence). V shed 2 bases and J shed 3 bases, with 14 bases lying between them. This CDR3 is 15 amino acids long. Written as DNA, the CDR3 is TGTGCCAGCAGCTTAAGCCCTGGCCTGGGCTACGAGCAGTACTTC. Translating it yields CASSLSPGLGYEQYF.